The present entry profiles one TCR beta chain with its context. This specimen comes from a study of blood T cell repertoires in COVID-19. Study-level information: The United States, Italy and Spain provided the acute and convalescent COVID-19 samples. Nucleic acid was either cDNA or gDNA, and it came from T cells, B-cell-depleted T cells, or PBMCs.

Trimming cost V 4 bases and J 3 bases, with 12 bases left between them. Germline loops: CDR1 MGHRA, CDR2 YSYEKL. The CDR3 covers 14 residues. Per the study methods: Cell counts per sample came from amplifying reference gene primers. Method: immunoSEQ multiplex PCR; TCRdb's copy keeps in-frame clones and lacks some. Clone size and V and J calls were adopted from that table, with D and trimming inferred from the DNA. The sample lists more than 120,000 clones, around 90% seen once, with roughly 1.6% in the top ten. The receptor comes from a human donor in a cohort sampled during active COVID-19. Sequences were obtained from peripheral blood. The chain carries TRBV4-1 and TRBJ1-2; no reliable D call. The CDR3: CASSPISGDYGYTF. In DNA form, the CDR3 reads TGCGCCAGCAGCCCTATTTCAGGCGACTATGGCTACACCTTC.